The clone carrying this TCR beta chain was picked up a small number of times. The antigen remains unidentified. The data originate from a study of cytomegalovirus exposure and HLA in healthy donors. The study, taken as a whole, reports: The study reported that TCR beta sequences accurately predicted HLA-A and HLA-B alleles in most subjects. Associated with cytomegalovirus, according to the listing, were 164 TCR beta chains. Sequencing likely caused a cluster of highly shared sequence variants. Earlier analysis looked at TCR beta V segments, and most were productive about 90% or about 30% of the time.

CDR1 is SEHNR, CDR2 FQNEAQ, per germline (reference sequence). The CDR3 runs to 14 residues. Trimming stripped 5 bases from V and 6 bases from J, with 16 bases between. PCR amplification relied on 60 Vbeta primers (plus 13 Jbeta primers). The data were produced by immunoSEQ multiplex PCR, yet TCRdb's version contains in-frame clones alone and is incomplete. In the table there are over 85,000 clones, 73% of which are singletons. Sequencing was performed on PBMCs. This clonotype was sampled from a man aged 40-49 years in good health and CMV-seronegative. The V call is TRBV7-9, the J call TRBJ1-1; D remains unclear. CDR3 region: CASSPRTSIAEAFF. In DNA, the CDR3 is TGTGCCAGCAGCCCTCGGACTTCAATCGCTGAAGCTTTCTTT.